The 10 T cell receptor beta chains given below trace back to one sample, sequenced in a study of T cell clusters in autoimmune cytopenias. TRB was amplified by touch-down multiplex PCR, primer pools A and B combined. TCRdb reprocessed the multiplex PCR reads; each CDR3 protein has one entry and no DNA is given. This sample's table has roughly 5,100 distinct CDR3 sequences. TRB was amplified from approximately 230 ng of peripheral blood genomic DNA per sample. The same sample was also studied in work on T cell repertoires in aging, cancer and after chemotherapy.

Sequenced: peripheral blood. These receptors were taken from a human donor in good health.

This clonotype is deemed medium-sized by its frequency. The chain is built from TRBV19 and TRBJ2-7; as DNA is missing, the TRBD1 call by TCRdb cannot be tested. Per the germline V gene, CDR1 is LNHDA and CDR2 is SQIVND (reference sequence). The CDR3 spans 12 residues. The CDR3 region is CASSIIRGEQYF.

In terms of frequency, this clonotype is medium-sized. This rearrangement joins TRBV6-2 or TRBV6-3 to TRBJ2-1; as DNA is missing, the TRBD2 call by TCRdb cannot be tested. The CDR3 runs 16 residues. CDR1 is MNHEY, CDR2 SVGEGT, per germline. The CDR3 spells CASSYPRLAGASEQFF.

The V and J genes are TRBV6-5 and TRBJ1-5; the D call of TRBD1 rests on TCRdb alone, since no DNA is present to check it. Germline V gives CDR1 MNHEY, CDR2 SVGAGI. The length of the CDR3 is 15 residues. CDR3: CASRLQGSGNQPQHF.

This chain joins TRBV6-5 and TRBJ2-5. Looked up from germline, CDR1 is MNHEY and CDR2 is SVGAGI. This CDR3 spans 13 amino acids. The CDR3 sequence: CASSFNNQETQYF.

J is TRBJ1-2 and V is TRBV19; the D call from TCRdb, TRBD1, cannot be confirmed without DNA. The CDR3 spans 14 residues. The germline V gene has CDR1 LNHDA and CDR2 SQIVND (reference sequence). The CDR3 is CASNRDRGSRGYTF.

The rearrangement uses TRBV5-1 and TRBJ1-6; checking the TCRdb D call of TRBD1 is not possible without DNA. CDR1 and CDR2 (germline): SGHRS, YFSETQ. The CDR3 extends over 16 amino acids. The CDR3 sequence: CASSLTGQRYNSPLHF.

In terms of frequency, this clonotype is medium-sized. The chain has TRBV6-2 or TRBV6-3 and TRBJ2-3; TCRdb's D call of TRBD1 is untestable without DNA. Germline assignment: CDR1 MNHEY and CDR2 SVGEGT. CDR3 length: 14 amino acids. The CDR3 region is CASSYSIWGDTQYF.

The chain recombines TRBV10-3 with TRBJ1-2; lacking DNA, the TRBD1 call made by TCRdb goes unchecked. Germline V gene lookup returns CDR1 ENHRY and CDR2 SYGVKD. CDR3 length: 13 amino acids. CDR3 sequence: CAISEGGLYGYTF.

The chain is built from TRBV20-1 and TRBJ2-3; TCRdb designates TRBD1, a call that cannot be tested without DNA. From germline, CDR1 is DFQATT and CDR2 SNEGSKA (reference sequence). The CDR3 consists of 13 residues. The CDR3 loop reads CSARARGKDTQYF.

The gene calls are TRBV27 and TRBJ1-2; the D call from TCRdb, TRBD1, cannot be confirmed without DNA. This CDR3 comprises 13 residues. Germline V gives CDR1 MNHEY, CDR2 SMNVEV (reference sequence). The CDR3 here is CASRGDRDYGYTF.